Following are 28 T cell receptor beta chains from one sample sequenced in a study of CD8+CD57+ T cells in acquired aplastic anemia. Template material for TCR beta VDJ and CDR3 profiling consisted of genomic DNA. TCRdb reanalysed the reads using MiXCR and keeps one entry per CDR3 protein. This sample carries hundreds of thousands of distinct CDR3 sequences, 55% to 70% of them seen once, and the ten largest clones take approximately 3.8%. Sequenced sample: sorted CD4+, CD8+, or CD8+CD57+ T cells (not recorded which) from PBMCs. These receptors were taken from a human donor in good health, serving as a control.

This clonotype was seen ten or more times. The chain carries TRBV19 and TRBJ2-3; D tentatively reads TRBD1 or TRBD2 (5 bases each). Germline V lookup: CDR1 LNHDA, CDR2 SQIVND (reference sequence). Trimming pared 7 bases from V and 1 base from J, leaving 21 bases between. This CDR3 has 17 amino acids. This CDR3 is CASKGRVWRLGTDTQYF. The CDR3 DNA reads as TGTGCCAGTAAGGGGCGGGTTTGGCGCCTCGGCACAGATACGCAGTATTTT.

V and J are TRBV5-5 and TRBJ2-5; D could derive from TRBD1 or TRBD2 (5 bases each). CDR3 length equals 12 residues. Trimming pared 4 bases from V and 6 bases from J, leaving 10 bases between. The germline gives CDR1 SGHKS, CDR2 YYEKEE (reference sequence). As DNA, the CDR3 is TGTGCCAGCAGCCCGGGACCGAAGACCCAGTACTTC. This translates into CASSPGPKTQYF.

This clonotype has ten or more counts. The V gene is TRBV2, the J gene TRBJ1-2, with no clear D. CDR3 length: 16 residues. Germline assignment: CDR1 SNHLY and CDR2 FYNNEI. Trimming removed 4 bases from V and 7 bases from J, with 22 bases in between. The DNA for the CDR3 is TGTGCCAGCAGTGTGTTCCCAATGGAGGGAGCCAGTGGCTACACCTTC. Its translation: CASSVFPMEGASGYTF.

Points on this clonotype: Sequence at one end of the junction differs from germline and may be a read error. The chain is built from TRBV6-1 and TRBJ1-5; D possibly corresponds to TRBD1 (5 bases). The germline V gene has CDR1 MNHNS and CDR2 SASEGT. CDR3 length: 13 residues. The CDR3 DNA is TGTGCCGGCAGTAGACAGAGAAAACAGCACCAGCATTTT. Its translation: CAGSRQRKQHQHF.

This chain uses TRBV12-3 or TRBV12-4 with TRBJ1-4; D not certain. The CDR3 spans 14 residues. Trimming removed 7 bases from V and 6 bases from J, with 15 bases in between. CDR3 DNA sequence: TGTGCCAGCAATCAGAGCCGGACTGATGAAAAACTGTTTTTT. Its protein product is CASNQSRTDEKLFF.

The chain has TRBV20-1 and TRBJ1-2, with 9 bases identical to TRBD1. The trim removed 5 bases at V and 7 bases at J, leaving 8 bases unmatched. The CDR3 spans 13 residues. Germline V gene sequence: CDR1 DFQATT, CDR2 SNEGSKA (reference sequence). The CDR3 coding sequence is TGCAGTGCTTCGCGGACAGGGGCTGGTGGCTACACCTTC. It translates to CSASRTGAGGYTF.

The chain carries TRBV5-1 and TRBJ1-2, with D perhaps matching TRBD1 (5 bases). The germline V gene has CDR1 SGHRS and CDR2 YFSETQ. The CDR3 consists of 13 residues. Between the trimmed V and J ends, which lost 0 bases and 7 bases, there was a span of 10 bases. The CDR3 DNA follows: TGCGCCAGCAGCTTGGTTCCAGGGAGTGGCTACACCTTC. This codes for CASSLVPGSGYTF.

Notes on this clonotype: Mismatch with germline at one junction end may stem from a read error. The genes are TRBV20-1 and TRBJ1-5, with D perhaps matching TRBD1 (5 bases). The CDR3 runs 14 residues. Germline values: CDR1 DFQATT, CDR2 SNEGSKA (reference sequence). The CDR3 loop is CSARQQYSNQSQHF. In DNA form, the CDR3 reads TGCAGTGCGAGACAGCAGTATAGCAATCAGTCCCAGCATTTT.

There are many counts of this clonotype. The rearrangement links TRBV6-2 or TRBV6-3 to TRBJ2-7, with D possibly being TRBD2 (5 bases). Trimming left V 6 bases short and J 3 bases short, with 12 bases between. This CDR3 is built from 13 residues. Germline CDR1 and CDR2: MNHEY and SVGEGT. The CDR3: CASRFSRGYEQYF. The CDR3 DNA follows: TGTGCCAGCAGATTCAGCCGGGGCTACGAGCAGTACTTC.

V and J are TRBV2 and TRBJ2-5, with TRBD2 matching over 15 bases. This CDR3 contains 17 residues. V lost 5 bases to trimming and J lost 1 base; unmatched junction nucleotides: 5. Germline V lookup: CDR1 SNHLY, CDR2 FYNNEI. Here the CDR3 reads CASSTGLAGGLQETQYF. In DNA, the CDR3 is TGTGCCAGCAGTACGGGACTAGCGGGAGGTCTCCAAGAGACCCAGTACTTC.

The chain has TRBV10-3 and TRBJ2-1; 9 bases line up with TRBD1. V was clipped by 6 bases and J by 8 bases; unmatched bases: 5. The CDR3 length is 13 residues. The germline V gene has CDR1 ENHRY and CDR2 SYGVKD. DNA for the CDR3: TGTGCCATCAGCGGACAGGGGTTGTATGAGCAGTTCTTC. It yields the protein CAISGQGLYEQFF.

This CDR3 is CASSRGNSNEALHF. CDR3 DNA: TGTGCCAGCAGCAGGGGGAACAGTAATGAAGCCCTCCACTTT. The chain links TRBV7-3 to TRBJ1-6; weak D call: TRBD1 (6 bases). Germline loops: CDR1 SGHTA, CDR2 FQGTGA. CDR3 length: 14 amino acids. V was clipped by 5 bases and J by 14 bases, with 19 bases between them. Combining the CDR3 with reference TRBV7-3 and TRBJ1-6 gives the whole variable domain GAGVSQTPSNKVTEKGKYVELRCDPISGHTALYWYRQSLGQGPEFLIYFQGTGAADDSGLPNDRFFAVRPEGSVSTLKIQRTERGDSAVYLCASSRGNSNEALHFGNGTRLTVT.

Points on this clonotype: The junction and the germline gene differ at one end; a read error may be behind it. V and J are TRBV5-1 and TRBJ1-1, with D possibly TRBD1 on 5 matching bases. The CDR3 runs 15 residues. Germline loops: CDR1 SGHRS, CDR2 YFSETQ. The CDR3 reads CASSEACGADTEAFF. The DNA of the CDR3 is TGTGCCAGCAGTGAAGCGTGCGGGGCAGACACTGAAGCTTTCTTT.

About this clonotype itself: Germline and junction disagree at one end, which may indicate a read error. This rearrangement joins TRBV10-3 to TRBJ1-5, with D possibly matching TRBD1 (5 bases). Germline values: CDR1 ENHRY, CDR2 SYGVKD. The CDR3 is made up of 13 amino acids. CDR3: CAISETQEQPLHF. CDR3 coding DNA: TGTGCCATCAGTGAGACACAGGAGCAGCCCCTGCACTTT.

This clonotype showed up many times. The V call is TRBV10-2, the J call TRBJ2-1, with 7 bases that match TRBD2. This CDR3 has 12 residues. V was pared by 2 bases and J by 8 bases, with 0 bases of the junction left unmatched. Germline CDR1 and CDR2: WSHSY and SAAADI. CDR3 protein: CASSETSDEQFF. The CDR3 DNA reads as TGCGCCAGCAGTGAGACTAGCGATGAGCAGTTCTTC.

Concerning this clonotype itself: The conserved phenylalanine or tryptophan normally closing the CDR3 is absent here, so this likely arose from a read error. Because the CDR3's place on the DNA is in doubt, the DNA is left out and the CDR3 is given as listed by TCRdb. V and J are TRBV7-4 and TRBJ2-7; TRBD2 is taken as the D call from the table, unchecked against the DNA. Both ends counted, the CDR3 spans 13 residues. Germline loops: CDR1 SGHVT, CDR2 SQSDAQ. This CDR3 is CASSLVTSFPPTS.

To note about this clonotype: The CDR3 does not end in the conserved phenylalanine or tryptophan, so this is likely a read error. It is unclear where the CDR3 begins or ends on the DNA, so no DNA is shown, and the CDR3 is as TCRdb lists it. CDR3 loop: CASSLVIRRGKYY. This chain links TRBV7-9 with TRBJ2-7; the D segment call TRBD1 is taken from the table without a DNA check. The CDR3 is 13 residues long, counting both termini. Germline CDR1 is SEHNR and CDR2 is FQNEAQ (reference sequence).

In the case of this clonotype: The CDR3 does not end in the conserved phenylalanine or tryptophan, so this is likely a read error. The rearrangement links TRBV7-6 to TRBJ1-2; tentative D call: TRBD1 (5 bases). This CDR3 region has 13 residues. Trimming removed 5 bases from V and 7 bases from J, with 14 bases in between. The germline V gene has CDR1 SGHVS and CDR2 FNYEAQ. The CDR3 loop is CASSHGTGLGYTH. CDR3 nucleotides: TGTGCCAGCAGCCACGGAACGGGACTTGGCTACACCCAC.

In this sample, this clonotype turned up many times. The CDR3 loop reads CSASGADTQYF. In DNA form, the CDR3 reads TGCAGTGCTAGCGGGGCAGATACGCAGTATTTT. The chain is built from TRBV20-1 and TRBJ2-3; D possibly corresponds to TRBD2 (5 bases). This CDR3 region has 11 residues. Trimming stripped 3 bases from V and 4 bases from J, with 5 bases between. Germline CDR1 DFQATT, CDR2 SNEGSKA (reference sequence).

This chain links TRBV20-1 with TRBJ1-4; D perhaps matches TRBD1 (5 bases). This CDR3 is 11 amino acids long. Trimming took off 3 bases at V and 8 bases at J, with 7 bases between the two ends. Germline-derived CDR1 and CDR2 are DFQATT and SNEGSKA (reference sequence). CDR3 loop: CSASRGEKLFF. Here the CDR3 DNA reads TGCAGTGCTAGTCGGGGGGAAAAACTGTTTTTT.

The chain uses TRBV7-2 and TRBJ1-3; the D gene is possibly TRBD1 (6 bases). The CDR3 runs 13 residues. Germline CDR1 SGHTA, CDR2 FQGNSA. Trimming removed 5 bases at V and 7 bases at J, with 12 bases between. The CDR3 loop reads CASSADSMNTIYF. CDR3 DNA sequence: TGTGCCAGCAGCGCGGACAGCATGAACACCATATATTTT.

The V and J genes are TRBV9 and TRBJ1-2; D remains unclear. The ends were cut back, 5 bases at V and 7 bases at J, with 12 bases in the middle. There are 12 residues in the CDR3. The V gene's germline CDR1 is SGDLS and CDR2 YYNGEE. The DNA of the CDR3 is TGTGCCAGCAGAGCGAGACTGTCTGGCTACACCTTC. Translating gives CASRARLSGYTF.

This sequence joins TRBV5-1 and TRBJ1-6; maybe TRBD1 (5 bases). V lost 4 bases, J lost 12 bases, and 17 bases lay in between. This CDR3 spans 14 amino acids. CDR1 SGHRS and CDR2 YFSETQ come from the germline V gene. CDR3 sequence: CASSPRADSGPLHF. The CDR3 DNA sequence: TGCGCCAGCAGCCCGAGGGCAGACAGTGGACCCCTCCACTTT.

The genes are TRBV9 and TRBJ1-6; D remains ambiguous. CDR1 is SGDLS and CDR2 is YYNGEE in the germline V gene. V shed 0 bases and J shed 13 bases, with 17 bases lying between them. The CDR3 has 15 amino acids. The CDR3 DNA sequence: TGTGCCAGCAGCGTAGCAAACGAGGGAAGTTCGCCCCTCCACTTT. Amino acid sequence: CASSVANEGSSPLHF.

About this clonotype itself: No DNA is shown, since the ends of the CDR3 on it are uncertain; the CDR3 is the one TCRdb lists. The chain links TRBV7-2 to TRBJ2-3; no DNA check was done on the table's D call, TRBD1. Germline V gene sequence: CDR1 SGHTA, CDR2 FQGNSA. The CDR3 is 13 residues long, ends included. The CDR3 region is CASTVGGGNTKYF.

On this clonotype: The junction differs from germline at one of its ends, possibly a read error. The chain is built from TRBV7-3 and TRBJ1-1; possible D gene TRBD1, 5 bases. Germline CDR1 and CDR2: SGHTA and FQGTGA. The CDR3 spans 13 residues. CDR3 sequence: CAISLYRGNEAFF. In DNA, the CDR3 is TGTGCCATCAGTTTATACCGGGGCAATGAAGCTTTCTTC.

The gene calls are TRBV12-3 or TRBV12-4 and TRBJ1-3; D remains ambiguous. V gave up 6 bases and J gave up 0 bases, with 12 bases separating them. This CDR3 has 15 residues. For the CDR3, the DNA is TGTGCCAGCAGCCCGGGAGCGAGCTCTGGAAACACCATATATTTT. It is translated as CASSPGASSGNTIYF.

With respect to this clonotype: No conserved phenylalanine or tryptophan is present at the end of the CDR3, so a read error is the likely explanation. The V gene is TRBV2, the J gene TRBJ1-6; D is unclear. This CDR3 has 14 residues. Germline V gene lookup returns CDR1 SNHLY and CDR2 FYNNEI. V lost 4 bases, J lost 16 bases, and 20 bases lay in between. The CDR3 loop is CASSGDGQYSLLHV. The DNA of the CDR3 is TGTGCCAGCAGTGGGGATGGCCAATATTCACTGCTCCACGTT.